This is a list of T cell receptor beta chains from one sample in a study of shared clonotypes between healthy human individuals. The table came from immunoSEQ multiplex PCR; TCRdb's copy has only in-frame clones and leaves some out. Altogether more than 500,000 clones are present, 90% to 97% being singletons, with the ten largest covering approximately 0.067%. Sequenced material: naive CD4+ T cells sorted from blood. These receptors were taken from a woman aged 25 to 39 in good health. CDR3s include the opening cysteine and the closing phenylalanine or tryptophan. Each record gives: clone size, V gene, D gene, J gene, CDR3 protein, CDR3 DNA. The D gene is left open where the match is weak. For some rows the clone size is stated as once, few or many, or as a class when expanded; others skip it.

.,TRBV18,.,TRBJ1-1,CASSSETGNTEAFF,TGTGCCAGCTCCTCTGAGACAGGTAACACTGAAGCTTTCTTT
once,TRBV4-1,TRBD2,TRBJ2-3,CASSQEMNSGRAIDTQYF,TGCGCCAGCAGCCAAGAAATGAATAGCGGGAGGGCCATCGATACGCAGTATTTT
once,TRBV5-1,TRBD1,TRBJ1-4,CASSLGRQGGEKLFF,TGCGCCAGCAGCTTGGGCAGACAGGGGGGTGAAAAACTGTTTTTT
.,TRBV2,TRBD2,TRBJ2-1,CASMLRTSGPNNEQFF,TGTGCCAGCATGCTTCGGACTAGCGGGCCTAACAATGAGCAGTTCTTC
.,TRBV28,.,TRBJ1-5,CASSWLYQPQHF,TGTGCCAGCAGTTGGTTATACCAGCCCCAGCATTTT
.,TRBV18,.,TRBJ2-5,CASSPQDPETQYF,TGTGCCAGCTCACCCCAAGATCCTGAGACCCAGTACTTC
.,TRBV27,.,TRBJ2-5,CASSSGPRQTQYF,TGTGCCAGCAGTTCGGGACCCCGGCAGACCCAGTACTTC
.,TRBV6-5,TRBD2,TRBJ2-7,CASSYGASGSYEQYF,TGTGCCAGCAGTTACGGGGCTAGCGGGAGTTACGAGCAGTACTTC
.,TRBV29-1,.,TRBJ2-3,CSVDRDPERGITDTQYF,TGCAGCGTTGACCGGGACCCGGAGAGGGGGATCACAGATACGCAGTATTTT
.,TRBV28,TRBD1,TRBJ2-5,CAMSPRQGTGGNQETQYF,TGTGCCATGTCACCCAGACAAGGGACAGGGGGAAATCAAGAGACCCAGTACTTC
.,TRBV28,.,TRBJ1-5,CASKRGGRGGQPQHF,TGTGCCAGCAAACGGGGGGGCAGGGGAGGTCAGCCCCAGCATTTT
.,TRBV7-2,TRBD1,TRBJ1-2,CASSIARDRVHGYTF,TGTGCCAGCAGCATCGCCCGGGACAGGGTTCATGGCTACACCTTC
once,TRBV6-1,TRBD1,TRBJ2-7,CASSRLRDRPYEQYF,TGTGCCAGCAGTCGGCTCCGGGACAGGCCTTACGAGCAGTACTTC
.,TRBV5-1,.,TRBJ1-4,CASHPVEGAGQGEKLFF,TGCGCCAGCCACCCAGTGGAGGGCGCGGGCCAAGGGGAAAAACTGTTTTTT
once,TRBV4-1,.,TRBJ2-5,CASSRGLQLNVETQYF,TGCGCCAGCAGCCGCGGCCTCCAATTGAACGTGGAGACCCAGTACTTC
once,TRBV28,.,TRBJ2-7,CASSSGGLPNEQYF,TGTGCCAGCAGTTCCGGGGGTCTACCGAACGAGCAGTACTTC
.,TRBV11-2,TRBD2,TRBJ2-4,CASSDGGLLAGKDNIQYF,TGTGCCAGCAGCGACGGCGGCTTGCTAGCGGGAAAGGATAACATTCAGTACTTC
.,TRBV9,.,TRBJ1-2,CASSILPGGYTF,TGTGCCAGCAGCATTCTTCCAGGGGGCTACACCTTC
once,TRBV18,.,TRBJ2-7,CASSPADLSYEQYF,TGTGCCAGCTCACCGGCCGACCTCTCCTACGAGCAGTACTTC
.,TRBV7-8,TRBD1,TRBJ2-1,CASSPGQGVSYNEQFF,TGTGCCAGCAGCCCGGGACAGGGGGTTTCCTACAATGAGCAGTTCTTC
.,TRBV28,.,TRBJ2-5,CASSLDQALVTQYF,TGTGCCAGCAGTTTAGATCAGGCCCTCGTGACCCAGTACTTC
.,TRBV18,.,TRBJ1-5,CASSPRTGNQPQHF,TGTGCCAGCTCACCAAGAACGGGCAATCAGCCCCAGCATTTT
.,TRBV20-1,.,TRBJ2-5,CSPQHRETQYF,TGCAGTCCCCAACACCGGGAGACCCAGTACTTC
.,TRBV5-1,TRBD1,TRBJ2-4,CASSQLTGTIAKNIQYF,TGCGCCAGCAGCCAATTGACAGGGACCATAGCCAAAAACATTCAGTACTTC
.,TRBV6-6,.,TRBJ1-2,CASSYSRQAIYGYTF,TGTGCCAGCAGTTACTCGAGGCAGGCGATCTATGGCTACACCTTC
.,TRBV6-6,.,TRBJ1-4,CASSSRPSTNEKLFF,TGTGCCAGCAGTTCCCGTCCGTCAACTAATGAAAAACTGTTTTTT
.,TRBV6-7,.,TRBJ1-1,CASSYSNTEGWTEAFF,TGTGCCAGCAGTTACTCGAATACGGAGGGGTGGACTGAAGCTTTCTTT
.,TRBV5-1,.,TRBJ2-1,CASAALLAGFSQRYNEQFF,TGCGCCAGCGCGGCCCTATTGGCGGGCTTCAGCCAAAGATACAATGAGCAGTTCTTC
.,TRBV5-6,.,TRBJ2-2,CASRRDRSNTGELFF,TGTGCCAGCAGACGCGACAGGTCGAACACCGGGGAGCTGTTTTTT
.,TRBV7-9,TRBD2,TRBJ2-7,CASSRTSGAYEQYF,TGTGCCAGCAGCCGGACTAGCGGTGCCTACGAGCAGTACTTC
.,TRBV6-6,TRBD1,TRBJ2-7,CASSYSSWDRQYEQYF,TGTGCCAGCAGTTACTCGTCCTGGGACAGACAGTACGAGCAGTACTTC
once,TRBV25-1,.,TRBJ2-3,CASSRRDGITDTQYF,TGTGCCAGCAGCCGCCGGGACGGAATCACAGATACGCAGTATTTT
.,TRBV2,TRBD1,TRBJ1-2,CAHRGTGPYGYTF,TGTGCCCACAGGGGGACAGGGCCCTATGGCTACACCTTC
.,TRBV6-1,.,TRBJ2-7,CASSDGPPSEQYF,TGTGCCAGCAGTGACGGGCCTCCGTCCGAGCAGTACTTC